One and the same sample provided the 27 T cell receptor beta chains below, sequenced in a study of T cells in Graves' hyperthyroidism and ophthalmopathy. TCR beta CDR3 regions were amplified from RNA transcripts. An initial round of RT-PCR targeting the TCR CDR3 relied on the HTBI primer set. TCRdb itself ran the multiplex PCR reads through MiXCR, one entry per CDR3 protein. Here the sample spans over 500,000 distinct CDR3 sequences, over 15% being singletons. Input material: blood. Receptor source: a woman aged 18-29 years with Graves' ophthalmopathy.

In this sample, this clonotype turned up many times. The chain carries TRBV12-5 and TRBJ2-1; TRBD2 is a possible D gene (5 bases). The V gene's germline CDR1 is LGHNT and CDR2 FRNRAP. CDR3 size: 15 residues. Trimming took off 0 bases at V and 4 bases at J, with 10 bases between the two ends. The DNA for the CDR3 is TGTGCTAGTGGTTTGGTACTCGGGGAGTACAATGAGCAGTTCTTC. It is translated as CASGLVLGEYNEQFF.

This clonotype appeared a few times. This chain connects TRBV28 to TRBJ1-6; 7 nucleotides line up with TRBD1. Germline V gene sequence: CDR1 MDHEN, CDR2 SYDVKM. V was clipped by 5 bases and J by 9 bases; unmatched bases: 7. The CDR3 sequence is 14 residues long. The CDR3 nucleotides are TGTGCCAGCAGTATGACAGGGAATAGTTCACCCCTCCACTTT. It is translated as CASSMTGNSSPLHF. Combining the CDR3 with reference TRBV28 and TRBJ1-6 gives the whole variable domain DVKVTQSSRYLVKRTGEKVFLECVQDMDHENMFWYRQDPGLGLRLIYFSYDVKMKEKGDIPEGYSVSREKKERFSLILESASTNQTSMYLCASSMTGNSSPLHFGNGTRLTVT.

The sample holds many counts of this clonotype. This chain links TRBV28 with TRBJ2-7, with 8 bases matching TRBD1. Germline CDR1 is MDHEN and CDR2 is SYDVKM. This CDR3 has 14 amino acids. The junction had 8 bases not matched to a gene; V was cut back by 5 bases and J by 5 bases. The CDR3 bases are TGTGCCAGCAGTAAATGGGACAGGTTCGACGAGCAGTACTTC. This encodes CASSKWDRFDEQYF.

This clonotype was seen a handful of times. V is TRBV18 and J is TRBJ2-2; D is unresolved. The CDR3 is made up of 13 amino acids. Trimming took off 2 bases at V and 4 bases at J, with 5 bases between the two ends. From germline, CDR1 is KGHSH and CDR2 LQKENI. CDR3 nucleotide sequence: TGTGCCAGCTCACCAGGGGTCACCGGGGAGCTGTTTTTT. It encodes CASSPGVTGELFF.

This clonotype has only a few counts. J is TRBJ2-1 and V is TRBV7-3, with 9 bases identical to TRBD1. This CDR3 has 15 residues. Per the germline V gene, CDR1 is SGHTA and CDR2 is FQGTGA. V dropped 5 bases and J dropped 4; count of bases not matched to a gene: 6. CDR3 in amino acids: CASSAPGQGYNEQFF. In nucleotides, the CDR3 is TGTGCCAGCAGCGCACCGGGACAGGGTTACAATGAGCAGTTCTTC.

This clonotype occurred a few times. The rearrangement joins TRBV19 to TRBJ1-1; no reliable D call. This CDR3 contains 12 residues. Trimming took 9 bases from V and 6 from J, leaving 14 bases between them. Germline lookup yields CDR1 LNHDA and CDR2 SQIVND (reference sequence). This CDR3 reads CASLDRTAEAFF. The DNA of the CDR3 is TGTGCCAGCCTGGACCGGACGGCTGAAGCTTTCTTT.

This clonotype was seen many times. V gene TRBV6-1 combines with J gene TRBJ1-5; possible D gene TRBD1, 5 bases. V dropped 1 base and J dropped 0 bases, with 16 bases sitting between them. The length of the CDR3 is 18 residues. Germline-derived CDR1 and CDR2 are MNHNS and SASEGT. The DNA of the CDR3 is TGTGCCAGCAGTGAAGTGGGGGGTGGGCTATATAGCAATCAGCCCCAGCATTTT. It codes for CASSEVGGGLYSNQPQHF.

The chain has TRBV15 and TRBJ2-7; TRBD2 matches at 7 bases. CDR3 length: 15 residues. Unmatched junction bases numbered 10, after V lost 5 bases and J lost 3 bases. The germline CDR1 and CDR2 sequences are LNHNV and YYDKDF (reference sequence). DNA for the CDR3: TGTGCCACCAGCGGAGGACTAGACGACTACTACGAGCAGTACTTC. This sequence encodes CATSGGLDDYYEQYF.

This chain links TRBV28 with TRBJ1-5; D not certain. Trimming cost V 6 bases and J 7 bases, with 10 bases left between them. The CDR3 consists of 12 residues. Germline-derived CDR1 and CDR2 are MDHEN and SYDVKM. CDR3 nucleotide sequence: TGTGCCAGCAGACTCGACACCCAGCCCCAGCATTTT. Protein sequence: CASRLDTQPQHF.

There are many counts of this clonotype. The rearrangement links TRBV6-1 to TRBJ2-7; 9 bases line up with TRBD1. Trimming removed 5 bases from V and 2 bases from J; junction bases left unmatched: 13. Germline V lookup: CDR1 MNHNS, CDR2 SASEGT. This CDR3 has 17 amino acids. CDR3 residues: CASSSDRGTKPTYEQYF. CDR3 nucleotide sequence: TGTGCCAGCAGTTCGGACAGGGGAACGAAGCCTACCTACGAGCAGTACTTC.

This clonotype was picked up a small number of times. The chain is built from TRBV20-1 and TRBJ1-2, with 9 bases identical to TRBD1. The CDR3 runs to 13 residues. V lost 5 bases and J lost 2; bases outside the gene matches: 3. Germline V CDR1 and CDR2: DFQATT, SNEGSKA (reference sequence). CDR3: CSAEDRGNYGYTF. The CDR3 nucleotides read TGCAGTGCTGAGGACAGGGGCAACTATGGCTACACCTTC.

This clonotype was found many times. The genes are TRBV20-1 and TRBJ2-3, with 8 nucleotides matching TRBD1. V was pared by 0 bases and J by 1 base, with 0 bases of the junction left unmatched. Germline CDR1 reads DFQATT; CDR2 reads SNEGSKA (reference sequence). This CDR3 region has 14 residues. CDR3 in amino acids: CSARETGGTDTQYF. In DNA, the CDR3 is TGCAGTGCTAGAGAGACAGGGGGCACAGATACGCAGTATTTT.

This clonotype has ten or more counts. V is TRBV2 and J is TRBJ2-1; D call uncertain. The CDR3 has 13 amino acids. The V end lost 8 bases, the J end lost 9 bases, and 17 bases lay between the germline ends. Germline assignment: CDR1 SNHLY and CDR2 FYNNEI. CDR3 loop: CASSASVSGEQFF. CDR3 coding DNA: TGTGCCAGCTCCGCCAGTGTTTCGGGTGAGCAGTTCTTC.

This chain uses TRBV6-1 with TRBJ1-1, with D unclear. Trimming removed 6 bases at V and 8 bases at J, with 7 bases between. The CDR3 spans 10 residues. Germline CDR1 and CDR2: MNHNS and SASEGT. The CDR3 region is CASRQGEAFF. The CDR3 nucleotides read TGTGCCAGCAGGCAAGGGGAAGCTTTCTTT.

This chain joins TRBV27 and TRBJ2-7, with D perhaps matching TRBD2 (5 bases). Trimming removed 5 bases at V and 0 bases at J, with 8 bases between. There are 13 residues in the CDR3. CDR1 is MNHEY, CDR2 SMNVEV, per germline (reference sequence). CDR3 protein: CASSTRGSYEQYF. Here the CDR3 DNA reads TGTGCCAGCAGTACCCGGGGCTCCTACGAGCAGTACTTC.

This clonotype has ten or more counts. J is TRBJ1-6 and V is TRBV5-6; tentative D call: TRBD1 (5 bases). Trimming stripped 0 bases from V and 7 bases from J, with 8 bases between. This CDR3 region has 14 residues. Germline V gene lookup returns CDR1 SGHDT and CDR2 YYEEEE. In nucleotides, the CDR3 is TGTGCCAGCAGCTTGGATGCAGGGAATTCACCCCTCCACTTT. Its translation is CASSLDAGNSPLHF.

This clonotype has ten or more counts. The chain uses TRBV27 and TRBJ2-1; 8 nucleotides align to TRBD2. The CDR3 consists of 13 residues. V shed 6 bases and J 8 bases; nucleotides not matched to a gene: 6. Germline values: CDR1 MNHEY, CDR2 SMNVEV (reference sequence). The CDR3 sequence is CASRPGLEDEQFF. Here the CDR3 DNA reads TGTGCCAGCAGACCGGGACTAGAGGATGAGCAGTTCTTC.

The chain uses TRBV2 and TRBJ1-4; D remains unclear. Germline V gives CDR1 SNHLY, CDR2 FYNNEI. CDR3 size: 13 residues. Trimming stripped 8 bases from V and 8 bases from J, with 15 bases between. The chain's CDR3 is CASGGPRGEKLFF. CDR3 nucleotide sequence: TGTGCCAGCGGCGGCCCCCGAGGAGAAAAACTGTTTTTT.

This clonotype was counted at least ten times. V is TRBV27 and J is TRBJ1-1; D is undetermined. This CDR3 spans 15 amino acids. With 4 bases removed from V and 0 bases from J, the gap between germline ends came to 12 bases. CDR1 is MNHEY and CDR2 is SMNVEV in the germline V gene (reference sequence). The CDR3 coding sequence is TGTGCCAGCAGTTCCGACACCGGTATGAACACTGAAGCTTTCTTT. It translates to CASSSDTGMNTEAFF.

Concerning this clonotype itself: A read error may explain this, as a much larger clone is one base away. The V and J genes are TRBV12-3 or TRBV12-4 and TRBJ2-1; a possible D gene is TRBD1 (6 bases). V was pared by 6 bases and J by 9 bases, with 15 bases between. The CDR3 runs to 13 residues. CDR3: CASRHREGSEQFF. DNA of the CDR3: TGTGCCAGCAGGCACAGGGAAGGGAGTGAGCAGTTCTTC.

This clonotype was recorded a few times. The V call is TRBV20-1, the J call TRBJ2-1; D is unclear. The CDR3 contains 13 residues. Trimming shortened V by 2 bases and J by 6 bases, and 11 bases separated the two germline ends. The V gene's germline CDR1 is DFQATT and CDR2 SNEGSKA (reference sequence). As DNA, the CDR3 is TGCAGTGCTAGATTGGCCCCCTCCAATGAGCAGTTCTTC. This gives the protein CSARLAPSNEQFF.

CDR3 loop: CASQAGIQETQYF. The CDR3 DNA reads TGTGCCAGCCAGGCAGGGATTCAAGAGACCCAGTACTTC. V is TRBV19 and J is TRBJ2-5, with a tentative D call TRBD1 (5 bases). V lost 9 bases and J 2 bases, leaving 13 bases between the germline ends. Per the germline V gene, CDR1 is LNHDA and CDR2 is SQIVND (reference sequence). The CDR3 consists of 13 residues.

This clonotype was counted ten times or more. The V gene is TRBV20-1, the J gene TRBJ2-1; 7 nucleotides align to TRBD2. The CDR3 is 16 amino acids. Germline CDR1 DFQATT, CDR2 SNEGSKA (reference sequence). Trimming cost V 0 bases and J 2 bases; bases outside gene matches: 7. Here the CDR3 reads CSARDPQRDPYNEQFF. The CDR3 DNA reads as TGCAGTGCTAGAGATCCTCAGCGGGATCCCTACAATGAGCAGTTCTTC.

The chain combines TRBV4-2 with TRBJ2-4, with TRBD1 identical over 10 bases. V lost 4 bases, J lost 1 base, and 16 bases stayed unmatched. The CDR3 has 20 residues. Germline loops: CDR1 LGHNA, CDR2 YNFKEQ. CDR3 bases: TGTGCCAGCAGCCCCAAGACAGGGGGCTCTTCTCACTCCGCCAAAAACATTCAGTACTTC. Its translation is CASSPKTGGSSHSAKNIQYF.

This clonotype came up a few times. The rearrangement uses TRBV5-1 and TRBJ1-1; D is ambiguous. The CDR3 runs 13 residues. Germline CDR1 SGHRS, CDR2 YFSETQ. Trimming removed 6 bases at V and 7 bases at J, with 16 bases between. CDR3 bases: TGCGCCAGCACTTCGGGATCCGGGGATGAAGCTTTCTTT. Translating gives CASTSGSGDEAFF. Looking up the rest from reference TRBV5-1 and TRBJ1-1 gives the full variable domain: KAGVTQTPRYLIKTRGQQVTLSCSPISGHRSVSWYQQTPGQGLQFLFEYFSETQRNKGNFPGRFSGRQFSNSRSEMNVSTLELGDSALYLCASTSGSGDEAFFGQGTRLTVV.

This clonotype was counted at least ten times. This rearrangement joins TRBV28 to TRBJ1-4; D might be TRBD1 (5 bases). Deletions cut 3 bases from V and 8 bases from J, with 16 bases between. Germline V gene lookup returns CDR1 MDHEN and CDR2 SYDVKM. This CDR3 is built from 15 residues. The CDR3, as DNA: TGTGCCAGCAGTTTTATCGGGGGTTTGAACGAAAAACTGTTTTTT. It is translated as CASSFIGGLNEKLFF.

The table lists this clonotype with many counts. V usage is TRBV20-1 and J usage is TRBJ2-7; 12 bases map to TRBD2. V shed 2 bases and J 0 bases; nucleotides not matched to a gene: 5. The CDR3 runs 16 residues. Germline-derived CDR1 and CDR2 are DFQATT and SNEGSKA (reference sequence). This CDR3 reads CSARSLTSGSSYEQYF. The CDR3 nucleotides read TGCAGTGCTAGATCCCTGACTAGCGGGAGCTCCTACGAGCAGTACTTC.